These 24 T cell receptor beta chains originate from one sample sequenced in a study of blood T cell repertoires in COVID-19 (TCRdb year 2020). To prepare the library, the immunoSEQ multiplex PCR assay was applied. In its TCRdb copy, this immuneACCESS table keeps in-frame sequences only and misses some clones. Where compared with another copy, unresolved V genes explain less than half of these, and the others have no known cause. The table for this sample lists over 300,000 clones; approximately 87% of them were counted only once. Of the sample, more than 0.85% falls within the top ten clones. The specimen sequenced was PBMCs or T cells enriched from blood (not recorded which). Receptor source: a woman younger than 45 with acute COVID-19.

The rearrangement joins TRBV11-2 to TRBJ1-4; D gene ambiguous. The germline V gene encodes CDR1 SGHAT and CDR2 FQNNGV. The CDR3 runs to 13 residues. The ends were cut back, 5 bases at V and 6 bases at J, with 10 bases in the middle. The CDR3 loop reads CASSRVPDEKLFF. The CDR3 nucleotides read TGTGCCAGCAGCAGAGTCCCCGATGAAAAACTGTTTTTT.

The V and J genes are TRBV9 and TRBJ1-4; D is uncertain. The CDR3 runs to 14 residues. V lost 0 bases, J lost 7 bases, and 10 bases lay in between. CDR1 and CDR2 (germline): SGDLS, YYNGEE. The CDR3 sequence is CASSVGYAAEKLFF. The CDR3 DNA reads TGTGCCAGCAGCGTAGGTTATGCGGCTGAAAAACTGTTTTTT.

The J gene is TRBJ1-5, the V gene TRBV28; D perhaps matches TRBD1 (5 bases). Germline-derived CDR1 and CDR2 are MDHEN and SYDVKM. V was trimmed by 1 base and J by 7 bases, leaving 11 bases between them. The CDR3 sequence is 14 residues long. The CDR3 bases are TGTGCCAGCAGTTTATCCGGCAGGGCGCAGCCCCAGCATTTT. Its translation is CASSLSGRAQPQHF. The complete variable domain, with remaining parts taken from reference TRBV28 and TRBJ1-5, reads DVKVTQSSRYLVKRTGEKVFLECVQDMDHENMFWYRQDPGLGLRLIYFSYDVKMKEKGDIPEGYSVSREKKERFSLILESASTNQTSMYLCASSLSGRAQPQHFGDGTRLSIL.

The chain uses TRBV2 and TRBJ2-7; D is perhaps TRBD2 (6 bases). This CDR3 is built from 13 residues. Germline V CDR1 and CDR2: SNHLY, FYNNEI. V lost 2 bases, J lost 4 bases, and 9 bases lay in between. CDR3 loop: CASSELGGYEQYF. As DNA, the CDR3 is TGTGCCAGCAGTGAATTGGGGGGATACGAGCAGTACTTC.

The rearrangement joins TRBV5-1 to TRBJ1-3, with TRBD1 identical over 8 bases. V trimming: 7 bases; J trimming: 2 bases; junction bases outside the gene matches: 5. The CDR3 runs to 14 residues. Germline loops: CDR1 SGHRS, CDR2 YFSETQ. The CDR3 DNA reads as TGCGCCAGCCGTCAGACAGGGGCTGGAAACACCATATATTTT. Translation gives CASRQTGAGNTIYF. Based on the CDR3 plus reference TRBV5-1 and TRBJ1-3, the full variable domain is KAGVTQTPRYLIKTRGQQVTLSCSPISGHRSVSWYQQTPGQGLQFLFEYFSETQRNKGNFPGRFSGRQFSNSRSEMNVSTLELGDSALYLCASRQTGAGNTIYFGEGSWLTVV.

The chain combines TRBV5-1 with TRBJ1-3; D is unresolved. The CDR3 sequence is 12 residues long. The germline V gene has CDR1 SGHRS and CDR2 YFSETQ. V shed 9 bases and J shed 5 bases, with 12 bases lying between them. CDR3 loop: CAKSRARNTIYF. CDR3 DNA: TGCGCCAAATCCCGAGCTAGAAACACCATATATTTT.

The V call is TRBV25-1, the J call TRBJ2-7; D is unclear. This CDR3 has 14 residues. Germline CDR1 and CDR2: MGHDK and SYGVNS. Trimming pared 1 base from V and 5 bases from J, leaving 12 bases between. CDR3 sequence reads: CASSELDEDNEQYF. CDR3 coding DNA: TGTGCCAGCAGTGAATTAGATGAGGATAACGAGCAGTACTTC.

Written as DNA, the CDR3 is TGTGCCAGCAGTGAAAATAGCAAGACCCAGTACTTC. Residues: CASSENSKTQYF. V usage is TRBV2 and J usage is TRBJ2-5; D is uncertain. The germline CDR1 and CDR2 sequences are SNHLY and FYNNEI. Trimming took 2 bases from V and 6 from J, leaving 7 bases between them. This CDR3 comprises 12 residues.

This rearrangement joins TRBV11-2 to TRBJ2-1, with no clear D. V lost 3 bases to trimming and J lost 4 bases, with 13 bases between them. The CDR3 is 15 residues long. Germline V gene sequence: CDR1 SGHAT, CDR2 FQNNGV. CDR3 DNA: TGTGCCAGCAGCTTGTCGCCTAGTTCGTACAATGAGCAGTTCTTC. This codes for CASSLSPSSYNEQFF.

The V gene is TRBV7-9, the J gene TRBJ1-2; D is unclear. Per germline, CDR1 SEHNR and CDR2 FQNEAQ (reference sequence). V lost 8 bases, J lost 5 bases, and 9 bases lay in between. The length of the CDR3 is 11 residues. For the CDR3, the DNA is TGTGCCAGCCGTCCACTTTATGGCTACACCTTC. Protein product: CASRPLYGYTF.

This chain links TRBV4-1 with TRBJ2-7; 7 positions agree with TRBD2. V shed 0 bases, J shed 3 bases, and the junction held 2 bases outside the gene matches. This CDR3 contains 14 residues. Per germline, CDR1 MGHRA and CDR2 YSYEKL. The DNA of the CDR3 is TGCGCCAGCAGCCAAGATAGCGGGTTCTACGAGCAGTACTTC. It codes for CASSQDSGFYEQYF.

The genes are TRBV6-5 and TRBJ2-7, with D hard to call. V gave up 6 bases and J gave up 5 bases, with 14 bases separating them. There are 13 residues in the CDR3. CDR1 is MNHEY and CDR2 is SVGAGI in the germline V gene. CDR3 protein: CASSFTLGNEQYF. The CDR3 coding sequence is TGTGCCAGCAGCTTTACCCTAGGCAACGAGCAGTACTTC.

The rearrangement links TRBV2 to TRBJ2-2, with TRBD1 matching over 7 bases. From germline, CDR1 is SNHLY and CDR2 FYNNEI. V gave up 7 bases and J gave up 4 bases; unmatched junction bases: 6. The length of the CDR3 is 14 residues. This chain's CDR3 is CASNEGARTGELFF. Here the CDR3 DNA reads TGTGCCAGCAATGAGGGGGCGCGCACCGGGGAGCTGTTTTTT.

V is TRBV27 and J is TRBJ1-6; 7 bases line up with TRBD1. V lost 5 bases to trimming and J lost 7 bases; unmatched junction nucleotides: 8. Germline CDR1 is MNHEY and CDR2 is SMNVEV (reference sequence). The CDR3 spans 15 residues. The CDR3 sequence is CASSLTGVGNSPLHF. For the CDR3, the DNA is TGTGCCAGCAGTCTCACAGGGGTGGGGAATTCACCCCTCCACTTT.

The rearrangement joins TRBV9 to TRBJ2-6; TRBD2 matches at 13 bases. V dropped 4 bases and J dropped 0; count of bases not matched to a gene: 4. CDR1 and CDR2 from the germline V gene are SGDLS and YYNGEE. The length of the CDR3 is 18 residues. The CDR3 loop is CASSSGLAGSSGANVLTF. In DNA form, the CDR3 reads TGTGCCAGCAGCTCGGGACTAGCGGGGTCCTCTGGGGCCAACGTCCTGACTTTC.

The chain combines TRBV12-3 or TRBV12-4 with TRBJ1-1, with D tentatively TRBD1 (5 bases). This CDR3 comprises 13 residues. The V end was cut by 3 bases, the J end by 4 bases, with 9 bases between. CDR3 DNA: TGTGCCAGCAGTTTTCAGGGATCCACTGAAGCTTTCTTT. It encodes CASSFQGSTEAFF.

CDR3 sequence: CASSQDPNQPQHF. The CDR3 DNA is TGTGCCAGCAGCCAAGATCCAAATCAGCCCCAGCATTTT. This chain links TRBV3-1 (or the pseudogene TRBV3-2) with TRBJ1-5; D not certain. CDR3 length equals 13 residues. From germline, CDR1 is LGHDT and CDR2 YNNKEL (reference sequence). Trimming stripped 0 bases from V and 4 bases from J, with 4 bases between.

This clone was recorded a few times. The chain joins TRBV18 to TRBJ1-1; the D gene is possibly TRBD1 (6 bases). The CDR3 contains 14 residues. Per the germline V gene, CDR1 is KGHSH and CDR2 is LQKENI. V was shortened by 3 bases and J by 1 base, with 9 bases between the two germline ends. CDR3 sequence (DNA): TGTGCCAGCTCACCGGACAGAAAGAACACTGAAGCTTTCTTT. Translated, it gives CASSPDRKNTEAFF.

This sequence joins TRBV5-1 and TRBJ2-1; TRBD1 might be the D (6 bases). V gave up 4 bases and J gave up 2 bases, with 7 bases separating them. The CDR3 consists of 13 residues. The germline V gene has CDR1 SGHRS and CDR2 YFSETQ. CDR3 DNA sequence: TGCGCCAGCAGCCGGGACACCTACAATGAGCAGTTCTTC. The encoded protein is CASSRDTYNEQFF.

The V call is TRBV5-1, the J call TRBJ2-3; D unresolved. The CDR3 runs 11 residues. Trimming shortened V by 1 base and J by 5 bases, and 2 bases separated the two germline ends. Germline-derived CDR1 and CDR2 are SGHRS and YFSETQ. Here the CDR3 DNA reads TGCGCCAGCAGCTTGCAAGATACGCAGTATTTT. Protein sequence: CASSLQDTQYF. The variable domain in full, with the rest retrieved from reference TRBV5-1 and TRBJ2-3, is KAGVTQTPRYLIKTRGQQVTLSCSPISGHRSVSWYQQTPGQGLQFLFEYFSETQRNKGNFPGRFSGRQFSNSRSEMNVSTLELGDSALYLCASSLQDTQYFGPGTRLTVL.

The V and J genes are TRBV29-1 and TRBJ1-2; a weak D match, TRBD1 (5 bases). The CDR3 consists of 13 residues. V was pared by 6 bases and J by 5 bases, with 16 bases between. Germline V gene lookup returns CDR1 SQVTM and CDR2 ANQGSEA. The CDR3 reads CSVVRVGGYGYTF. The CDR3 coding sequence is TGCAGCGTGGTCAGGGTCGGAGGGTATGGCTACACCTTC.

The chain joins TRBV19 to TRBJ2-2; tentative D call: TRBD1 (6 bases). The CDR3 is 15 residues long. Trimming took 5 bases from V and 3 from J, leaving 13 bases between them. Germline assignment: CDR1 LNHDA and CDR2 SQIVND (reference sequence). The CDR3: CASSHPRGDTGELFF. The CDR3 DNA follows: TGTGCCAGTAGTCACCCCAGGGGTGACACCGGGGAGCTGTTTTTT.

The chain links TRBV2 to TRBJ1-2, with a possible D match to TRBD1 (6 bases). This CDR3 contains 15 residues. Germline V gives CDR1 SNHLY, CDR2 FYNNEI. V was trimmed by 4 bases and J by 4 bases, leaving 16 bases between them. For the CDR3, the DNA is TGTGCCAGCAGTGTGTCTCCGGGACAAATCTATGGCTACACCTTC. This translates into CASSVSPGQIYGYTF.

This chain connects TRBV7-2 to TRBJ1-6; D is unclear. Germline lookup yields CDR1 SGHTA and CDR2 FQGNSA. The CDR3 totals 16 residues. The V and J ends lost 1 base and 0 bases respectively, with 7 bases between them. CDR3 sequence reads: CASSLGFSSYNSPLHF. The CDR3 DNA reads TGTGCCAGCAGCTTAGGGTTCAGCTCCTATAATTCACCCCTCCACTTT.